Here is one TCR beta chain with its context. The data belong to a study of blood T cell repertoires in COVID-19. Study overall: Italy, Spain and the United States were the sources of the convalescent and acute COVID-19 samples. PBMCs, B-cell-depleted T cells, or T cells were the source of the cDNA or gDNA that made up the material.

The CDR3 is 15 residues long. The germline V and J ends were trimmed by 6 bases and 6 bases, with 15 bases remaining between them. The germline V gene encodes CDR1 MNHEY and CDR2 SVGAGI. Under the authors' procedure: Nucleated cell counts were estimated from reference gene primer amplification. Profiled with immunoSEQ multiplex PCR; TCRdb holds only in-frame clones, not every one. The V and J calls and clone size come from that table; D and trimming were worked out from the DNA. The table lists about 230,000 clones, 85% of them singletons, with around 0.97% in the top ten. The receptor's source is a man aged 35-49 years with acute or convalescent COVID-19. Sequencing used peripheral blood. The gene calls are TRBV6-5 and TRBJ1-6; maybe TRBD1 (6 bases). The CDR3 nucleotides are TGTGCCAGCAGCCCCCAGGCACAGGGTAATTCACCCCTCCACTTT. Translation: CASSPQAQGNSPLHF.